This T cell receptor beta chain was captured in a study of breast tumors, draining lymph nodes, adjacent tissues. Ten or more counts support this clonotype. The antigen remains unidentified. CDR3 length: 14 residues. V was shortened by 5 bases and J by 4 bases, with 14 bases between the two germline ends. CDR1 LGHNA and CDR2 YNFKEQ come from the germline V gene. Samples came from axillary lymph nodes draining the breast cancer. TCRdb processed the multiplex PCR reads anew with MiXCR; each CDR3 protein has one entry. The data show 200,000 to 300,000 distinct CDR3 sequences, with under 35% seen just once and 1.1% held by the top ten. Overall study findings and caveats: Data only fit, rather than demonstrated, lymph node origin of most tumor T cells. Tumor TCR diversity was below lymph nodes but above nontumor tissue.

The sample consisted of axillary lymph node tissue. The chain couples TRBV4-2 to TRBJ1-2; D gene uncertain. The source is a female donor with breast cancer. Some clones in this sample may be carry-over from other donors' samples. The CDR3 region is CASSAEWAPYGYTF. As DNA, the CDR3 is TGTGCCAGCAGCGCCGAATGGGCCCCCTATGGCTACACCTTC.